This TCR beta chain was identified in a study of identical twins. The CDR3 is made up of 13 amino acids. Trimming took off 4 bases at V and 2 bases at J, with 11 bases between the two ends. Germline lookup yields CDR1 SQVTM and CDR2 ANQGSEA. Notes on the study in general: Twins shared beta out-of-frame sequences in excess, but this excess was weaker.

cDNA carried unique molecular identifiers, and a universal primer site was added by template switching. One entry per CDR3 protein results from TCRdb running MiXCR on the 5' RACE reads. Among some 500,000 distinct CDR3 sequences listed, approximately 14% were seen once. This clonotype was picked up many times. Antigen unknown. Every one of the donors was a healthy Caucasian. The same sample was also studied in work on yellow fever vaccine responses in identical twins. That study adds: Among the twins, the vaccine T cell response reportedly seemed partly convergent and partly personalized.

The material sequenced was CD4+ T cells sorted from blood. This TCR derives from a woman younger than 35 in good health. The rearrangement links TRBV29-1 to TRBJ1-2; unclear D gene. The CDR3: CSVVPYLNYGYTF. Here the CDR3 DNA reads TGCAGCGTTGTTCCCTACCTCAACTATGGCTACACCTTC.